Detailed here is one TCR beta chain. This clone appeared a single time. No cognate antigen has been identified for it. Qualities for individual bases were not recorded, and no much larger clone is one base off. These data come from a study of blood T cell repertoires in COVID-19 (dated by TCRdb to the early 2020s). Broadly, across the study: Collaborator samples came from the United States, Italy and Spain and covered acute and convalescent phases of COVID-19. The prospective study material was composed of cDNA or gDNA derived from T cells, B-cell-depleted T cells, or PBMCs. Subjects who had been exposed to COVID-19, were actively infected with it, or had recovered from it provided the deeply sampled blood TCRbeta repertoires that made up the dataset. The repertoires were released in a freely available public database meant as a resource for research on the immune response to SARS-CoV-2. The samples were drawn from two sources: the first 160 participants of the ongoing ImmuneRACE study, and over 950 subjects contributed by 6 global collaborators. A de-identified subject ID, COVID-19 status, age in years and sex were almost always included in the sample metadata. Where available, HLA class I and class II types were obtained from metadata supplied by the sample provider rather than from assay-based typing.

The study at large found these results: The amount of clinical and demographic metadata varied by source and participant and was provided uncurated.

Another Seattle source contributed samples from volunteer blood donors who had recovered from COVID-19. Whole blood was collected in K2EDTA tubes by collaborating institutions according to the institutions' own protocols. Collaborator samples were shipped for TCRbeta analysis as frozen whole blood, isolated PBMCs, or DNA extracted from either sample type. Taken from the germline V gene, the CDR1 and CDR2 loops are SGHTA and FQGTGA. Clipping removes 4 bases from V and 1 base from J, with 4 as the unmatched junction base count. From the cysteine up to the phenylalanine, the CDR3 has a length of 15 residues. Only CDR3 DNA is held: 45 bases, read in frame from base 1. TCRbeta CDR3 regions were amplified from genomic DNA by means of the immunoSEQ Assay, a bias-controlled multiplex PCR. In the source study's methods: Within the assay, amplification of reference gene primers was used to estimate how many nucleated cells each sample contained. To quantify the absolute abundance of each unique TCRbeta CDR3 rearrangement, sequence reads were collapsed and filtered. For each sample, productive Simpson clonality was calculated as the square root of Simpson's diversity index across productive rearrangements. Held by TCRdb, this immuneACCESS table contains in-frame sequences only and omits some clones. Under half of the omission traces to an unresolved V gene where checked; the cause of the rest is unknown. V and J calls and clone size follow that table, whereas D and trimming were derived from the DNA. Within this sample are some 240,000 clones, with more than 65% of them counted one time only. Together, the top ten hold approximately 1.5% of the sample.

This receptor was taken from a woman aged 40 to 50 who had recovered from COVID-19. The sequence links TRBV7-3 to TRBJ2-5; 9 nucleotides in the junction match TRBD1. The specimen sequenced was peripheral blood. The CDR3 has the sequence CASSWTGAFQETQYF. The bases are TGTGCCAGCAGCTGGACAGGGGCCTTCCAAGAGACCCAGTACTTC.